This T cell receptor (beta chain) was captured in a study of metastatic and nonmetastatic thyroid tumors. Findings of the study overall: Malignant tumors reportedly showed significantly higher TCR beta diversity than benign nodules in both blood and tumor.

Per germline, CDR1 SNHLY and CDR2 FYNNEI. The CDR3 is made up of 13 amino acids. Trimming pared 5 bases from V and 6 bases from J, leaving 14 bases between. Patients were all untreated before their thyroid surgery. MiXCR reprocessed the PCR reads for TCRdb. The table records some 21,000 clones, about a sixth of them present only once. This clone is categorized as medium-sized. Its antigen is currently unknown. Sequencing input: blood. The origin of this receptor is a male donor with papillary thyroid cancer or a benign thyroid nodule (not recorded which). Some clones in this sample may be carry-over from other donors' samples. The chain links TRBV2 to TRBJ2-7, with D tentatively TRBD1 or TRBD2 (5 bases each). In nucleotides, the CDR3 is TGTGCCAGCAGTCGGGACCCCGGGACCGAGCAGTACTTC. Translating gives CASSRDPGTEQYF.